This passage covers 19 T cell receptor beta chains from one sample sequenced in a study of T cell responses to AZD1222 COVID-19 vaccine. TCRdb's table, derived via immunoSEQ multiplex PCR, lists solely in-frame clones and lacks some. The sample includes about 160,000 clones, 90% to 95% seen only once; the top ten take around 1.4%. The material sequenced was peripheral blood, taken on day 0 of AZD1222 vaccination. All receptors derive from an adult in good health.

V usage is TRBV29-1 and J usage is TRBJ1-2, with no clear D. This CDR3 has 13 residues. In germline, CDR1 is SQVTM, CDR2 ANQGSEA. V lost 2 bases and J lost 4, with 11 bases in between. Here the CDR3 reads CSVESGSTYGYTF. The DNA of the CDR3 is TGCAGCGTTGAAAGCGGCAGTACCTATGGCTACACCTTC.

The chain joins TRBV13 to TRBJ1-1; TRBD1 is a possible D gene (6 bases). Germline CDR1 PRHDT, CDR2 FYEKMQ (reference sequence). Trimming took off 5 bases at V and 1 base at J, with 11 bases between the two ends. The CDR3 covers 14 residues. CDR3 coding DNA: TGTGCCAGCAGCCCTGGGGGCGGGAACACTGAAGCTTTCTTT. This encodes CASSPGGGNTEAFF.

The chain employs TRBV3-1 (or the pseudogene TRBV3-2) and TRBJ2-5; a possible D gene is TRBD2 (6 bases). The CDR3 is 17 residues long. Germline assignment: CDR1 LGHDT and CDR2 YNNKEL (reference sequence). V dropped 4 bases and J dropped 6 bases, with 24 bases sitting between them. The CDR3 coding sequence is TGTGCCAGCAGCCTGAATGGGGCGGGACCCACCGGAAAGACCCAGTACTTC. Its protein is CASSLNGAGPTGKTQYF.

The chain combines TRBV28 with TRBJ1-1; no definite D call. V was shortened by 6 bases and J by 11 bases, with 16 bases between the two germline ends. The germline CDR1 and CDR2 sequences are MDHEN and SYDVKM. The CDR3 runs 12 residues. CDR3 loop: CASSSDLFGAFF. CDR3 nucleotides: TGTGCCAGCAGCTCAGACTTATTCGGGGCTTTCTTT.

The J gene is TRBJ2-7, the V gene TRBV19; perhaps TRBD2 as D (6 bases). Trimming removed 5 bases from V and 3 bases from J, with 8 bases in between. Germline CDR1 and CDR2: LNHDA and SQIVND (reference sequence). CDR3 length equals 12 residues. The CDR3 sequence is CASSVGSYEQYF. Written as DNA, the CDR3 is TGTGCCAGTAGTGTCGGGAGCTACGAGCAGTACTTC.

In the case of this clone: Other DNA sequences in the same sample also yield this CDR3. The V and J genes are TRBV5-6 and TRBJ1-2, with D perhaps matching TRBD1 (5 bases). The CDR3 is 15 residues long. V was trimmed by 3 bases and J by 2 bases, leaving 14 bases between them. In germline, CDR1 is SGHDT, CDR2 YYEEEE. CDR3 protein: CASSSGPGINYGYTF. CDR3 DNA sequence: TGTGCCAGCAGCTCAGGGCCCGGGATAAACTATGGCTACACCTTC.

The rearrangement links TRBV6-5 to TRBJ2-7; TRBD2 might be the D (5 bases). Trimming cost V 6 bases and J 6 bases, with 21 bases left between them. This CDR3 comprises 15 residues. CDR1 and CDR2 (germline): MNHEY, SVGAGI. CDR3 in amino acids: CASSGEILISGEQYF. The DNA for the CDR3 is TGTGCCAGCAGCGGGGAGATTTTAATATCGGGCGAGCAGTACTTC.

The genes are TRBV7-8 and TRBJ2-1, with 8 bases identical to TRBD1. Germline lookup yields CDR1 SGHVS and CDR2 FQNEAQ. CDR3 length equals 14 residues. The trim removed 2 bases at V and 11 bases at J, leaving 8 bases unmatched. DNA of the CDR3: TGTGCCAGCAGCTTAAAACAGGGGGACCGGCAGCAGTTCTTC. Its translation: CASSLKQGDRQQFF.

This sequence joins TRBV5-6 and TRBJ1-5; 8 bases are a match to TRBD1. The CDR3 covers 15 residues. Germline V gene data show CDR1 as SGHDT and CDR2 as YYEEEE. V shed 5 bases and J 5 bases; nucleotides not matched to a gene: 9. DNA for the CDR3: TGTGCCAGCAGTTATAGACCGGACAGGGATCAGCCCCAGCATTTT. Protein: CASSYRPDRDQPQHF.

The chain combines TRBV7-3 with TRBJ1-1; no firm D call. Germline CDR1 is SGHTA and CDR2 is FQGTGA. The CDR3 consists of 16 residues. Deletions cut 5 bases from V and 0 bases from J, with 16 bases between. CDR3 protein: CASSPGPRILNTEAFF. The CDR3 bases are TGTGCCAGCAGCCCGGGTCCCAGAATTCTGAACACTGAAGCTTTCTTT.

The CDR3 loop reads CASSLGQGNTGELFF. CDR3 coding DNA: TGCGCCAGCAGCTTGGGACAGGGGAACACCGGGGAGCTGTTTTTT. The chain carries TRBV5-1 and TRBJ2-2; TRBD1 aligns across 7 bases. The CDR3 is 15 amino acids. Germline V CDR1 and CDR2: SGHRS, YFSETQ. J gave up 1 base and V 0 bases, and 0 bases lay outside the gene matches.

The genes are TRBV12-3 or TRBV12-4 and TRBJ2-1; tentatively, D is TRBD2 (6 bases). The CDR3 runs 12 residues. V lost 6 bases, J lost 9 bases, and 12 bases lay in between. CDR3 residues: CASSSLATEQFF. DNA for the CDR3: TGTGCCAGCAGCAGCCTAGCGACTGAGCAGTTCTTC.

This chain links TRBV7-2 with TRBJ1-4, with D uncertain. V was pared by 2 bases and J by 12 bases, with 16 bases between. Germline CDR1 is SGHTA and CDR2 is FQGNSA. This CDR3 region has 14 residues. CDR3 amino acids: CASSLMRVGSELFF. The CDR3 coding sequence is TGTGCCAGCAGCTTAATGAGGGTCGGCAGCGAACTGTTTTTT.

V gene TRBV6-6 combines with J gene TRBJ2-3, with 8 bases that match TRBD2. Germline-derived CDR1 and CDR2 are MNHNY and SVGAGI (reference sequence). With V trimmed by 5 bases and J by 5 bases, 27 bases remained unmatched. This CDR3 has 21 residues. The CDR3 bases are TGTGCCAGCAGTCCTGGATGGGGTAGAGCGGGGGCCAACAAAAGGAGAGATACGCAGTATTTT. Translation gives CASSPGWGRAGANKRRDTQYF.

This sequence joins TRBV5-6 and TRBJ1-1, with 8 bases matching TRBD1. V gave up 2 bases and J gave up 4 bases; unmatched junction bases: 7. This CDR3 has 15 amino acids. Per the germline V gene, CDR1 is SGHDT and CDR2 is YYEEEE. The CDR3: CASSLDVQGGTEAFF. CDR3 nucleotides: TGTGCCAGCAGCTTAGATGTACAGGGGGGCACTGAAGCTTTCTTT.

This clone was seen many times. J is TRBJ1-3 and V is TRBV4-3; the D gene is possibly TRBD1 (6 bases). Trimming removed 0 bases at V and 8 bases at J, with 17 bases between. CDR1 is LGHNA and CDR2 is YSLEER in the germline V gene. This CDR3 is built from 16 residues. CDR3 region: CASSQEVGGAGHTIYF. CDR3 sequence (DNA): TGCGCCAGCAGCCAAGAAGTCGGGGGCGCCGGACACACCATATATTTT.

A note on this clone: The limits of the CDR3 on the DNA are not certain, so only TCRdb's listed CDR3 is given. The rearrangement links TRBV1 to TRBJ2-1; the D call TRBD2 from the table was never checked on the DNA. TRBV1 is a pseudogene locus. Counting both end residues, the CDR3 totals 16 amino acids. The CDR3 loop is CTSSCFAGGSYNEQFF.

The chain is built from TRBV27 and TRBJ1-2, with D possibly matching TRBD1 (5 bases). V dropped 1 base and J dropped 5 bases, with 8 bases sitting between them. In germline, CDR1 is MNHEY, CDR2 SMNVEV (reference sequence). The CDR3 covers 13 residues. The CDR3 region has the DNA TGTGCCAGCAGTTTATTGGCAGGGTATGGCTACACCTTC. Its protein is CASSLLAGYGYTF.

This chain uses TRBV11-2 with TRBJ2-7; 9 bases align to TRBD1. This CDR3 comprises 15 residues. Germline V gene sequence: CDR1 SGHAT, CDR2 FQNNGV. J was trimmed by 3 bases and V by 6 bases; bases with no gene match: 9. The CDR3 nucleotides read TGTGCCAGCAGGGATCCGGGACAGGGTCGCTACGAGCAGTACTTC. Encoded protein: CASRDPGQGRYEQYF.